This T cell receptor (beta chain) was documented in a study of blood T cell repertoires in COVID-19. Data came from immunoSEQ multiplex PCR; TCRdb stores just in-frame clones and leaves some out. The data contain about 170,000 clones, around two thirds of them singletons. The CDR3 sequence is 13 residues long. The germline CDR1 and CDR2 sequences are LGHDT and YNNKEL (reference sequence). Trimming took 3 bases from V and 6 from J, leaving 9 bases between them. Note on this clone: Other DNA sequences in this sample translate to the same CDR3.

The source material was peripheral blood. V is TRBV3-1 (or the pseudogene TRBV3-2) and J is TRBJ1-5, with D tentatively TRBD1 (5 bases). The clonotype was recovered from a woman of 80 years or more with acute or convalescent COVID-19. Written as DNA, the CDR3 is TGTGCCAGCAGCCAGGGGGGTTTTCAGCCCCAGCATTTT. It specifies CASSQGGFQPQHF.